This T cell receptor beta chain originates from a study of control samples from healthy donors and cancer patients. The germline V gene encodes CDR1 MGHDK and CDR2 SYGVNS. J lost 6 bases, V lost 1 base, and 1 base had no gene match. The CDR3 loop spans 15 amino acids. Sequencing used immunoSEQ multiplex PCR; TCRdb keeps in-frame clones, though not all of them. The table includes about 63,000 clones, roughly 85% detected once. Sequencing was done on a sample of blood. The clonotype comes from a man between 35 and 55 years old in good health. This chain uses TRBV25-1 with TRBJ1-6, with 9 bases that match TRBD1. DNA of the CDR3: TGTGCCAGCAGTGAATCGGACAGGGGTAATTCACCCCTCCACTTT. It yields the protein CASSESDRGNSPLHF.